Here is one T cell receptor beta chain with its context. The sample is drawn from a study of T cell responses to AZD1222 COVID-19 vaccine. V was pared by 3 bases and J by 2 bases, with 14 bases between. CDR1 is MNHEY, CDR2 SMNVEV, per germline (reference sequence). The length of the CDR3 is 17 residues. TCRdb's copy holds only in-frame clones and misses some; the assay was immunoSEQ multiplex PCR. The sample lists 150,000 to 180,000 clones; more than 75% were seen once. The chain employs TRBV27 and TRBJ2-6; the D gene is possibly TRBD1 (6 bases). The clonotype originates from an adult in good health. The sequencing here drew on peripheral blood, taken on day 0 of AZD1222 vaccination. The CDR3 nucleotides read TGTGCCAGCAGTTTCGGGCAGGGGAGTACTGGGGCCAACGTCCTGACTTTC. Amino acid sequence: CASSFGQGSTGANVLTF.